This TCR beta chain was obtained from a study of a mutant IDH1 vaccine in newly diagnosed glioma. Study outcomes and limitations: Immune responses induced by vaccination arose in 93.3% of the patients.

About this clone: Its antigen is unknown.

The sample's time point: week 11, during vaccination. One vaccine dose held 300 ug of mutant IDH1 20-mer peptide and came with topical imiquimod. Those who donated had recent WHO grade 3 or 4 IDH1-mutant, ATRX-lost astrocytomas. Measured with immunoSEQ multiplex PCR; TCRdb has only the in-frame clones, and not every one. The table has under 55,000 clones, roughly nine tenths seen once. The CDR3 loop spans 14 amino acids. CDR1 is SGHRS, CDR2 YFSETQ, per germline. Trimming took off 1 base at V and 7 bases at J, with 15 bases between the two ends. This TCR derives from a man in his forties or fifties with glioma. The V gene is TRBV5-1, the J gene TRBJ2-7; D may be TRBD1 or TRBD2 (6 bases each). Here the sequenced sample was PBMCs, taken from a glioma patient whose treatment included an IDH1 peptide vaccine. The DNA of the CDR3 is TGCGCCAGCAGCTTGATATGGGGGGCAGAGGAGCAGTACTTC. It yields the protein CASSLIWGAEEQYF.